Listed here is a single T cell receptor (beta chain). MiXCR, applied by TCRdb to the RT-PCR reads, yields one record per CDR3 protein. The data hold hundreds of thousands of distinct CDR3 sequences, with 13% to 15% observed a single time. The CDR3 length is 13 residues. V was clipped by 3 bases and J by 0 bases, with 5 bases between them. Germline V gives CDR1 SQVTM, CDR2 ANQGSEA. The specimen was memory CD4+ T cells from blood. The receptor comes from a female donor in good health, serving as a healthy control. The gene calls are TRBV29-1 and TRBJ2-2; D not certain. The chain's CDR3 is CSVDRSNTGELFF. In nucleotides, the CDR3 is TGCAGCGTTGACAGGTCGAACACCGGGGAGCTGTTTTTT.